This note documents a single TCR beta chain sequence. The antigen remains unidentified. In patients chosen for sequencing, flow cytometry had shown CD8+CD57+ cell expansion. At the time of blood sampling, patients had not yet received any therapy. The sample comes from a study of CD8+CD57+ T cells in acquired aplastic anemia. About the study: Roughly 3.2 ug was the average amount of DNA from sorted CD4+ and CD8+ cells.

Genomic DNA acted as the template from which TCR beta VDJ combination and CDR3 sequence profiling were carried out. TCRdb analysed the reads with MiXCR anew, one entry per CDR3 protein. Here the sample spans 170,000 or so distinct CDR3 sequences, roughly 65% being singletons. Deletions cut 4 bases from V and 7 bases from J, with 14 bases between. This CDR3 spans 15 amino acids. The germline V gene encodes CDR1 SGHTA and CDR2 FQGTGA. General observations from the study: Patients and controls were found to share about 31 CD8+ CDR3 sequences. CD8+ Simpson's diversity did not differ significantly between patients and controls.

This TCR came from a human donor with aplastic anemia. The V gene is TRBV7-3, the J gene TRBJ1-6; D remains ambiguous. What was sequenced was sorted CD4+, CD8+, or CD8+CD57+ T cells (not recorded which) from PBMCs. The CDR3: CASSSSAQKNSPLHF. The DNA for the CDR3 is TGTGCCAGCAGCTCGTCGGCCCAGAAGAATTCACCCCTCCACTTT.